This is a list of T cell receptor beta chains from one sample in a study of T cell clusters in autoimmune cytopenias. TCRdb derives one entry per CDR3 protein from the multiplex PCR reads, leaving out DNA. This table lists roughly 7,000 distinct CDR3 sequences. This sample was also put to use in a study of T cell repertoires in aging, cancer and after chemotherapy.

Sample: peripheral blood. Source of these receptors: a human donor in good health. Both conserved end residues are part of each CDR3. The order of the fields is V gene, J gene, clone size, CDR3 protein. The size entry is marked missing in some rows and otherwise reads once, few, many or a size class.

v_call: TRBV5-6; j_call: TRBJ2-2; clone_size: -; cdr3_aa: CASSLGWDTGELFF
v_call: TRBV10-3; j_call: TRBJ2-1; clone_size: -; cdr3_aa: CAIRERDNEQFF
v_call: TRBV5-6; j_call: TRBJ2-3; clone_size: -; cdr3_aa: CASSLVLAGGRTDTQYF
v_call: TRBV27; j_call: TRBJ2-1; clone_size: -; cdr3_aa: CASSKDTQGAKYNEQFF
v_call: TRBV12-3/TRBV12-4; j_call: TRBJ1-1; clone_size: medium-sized; cdr3_aa: CASSLAATTEAFF
v_call: TRBV19; j_call: TRBJ1-2; clone_size: medium-sized; cdr3_aa: CASSTNQGGYGYTF
v_call: TRBV27; j_call: TRBJ1-6; clone_size: -; cdr3_aa: CASSQRTGGFYNSPLHF
v_call: TRBV19; j_call: TRBJ2-3; clone_size: -; cdr3_aa: CASSIGGGSDTQYF
v_call: TRBV20-1; j_call: TRBJ2-7; clone_size: -; cdr3_aa: CSARSGSYEQYF
v_call: TRBV20-1; j_call: TRBJ2-7; clone_size: -; cdr3_aa: CSANPVVAGTSYEQYF
v_call: TRBV6-5; j_call: TRBJ1-1; clone_size: -; cdr3_aa: CASSYGTGGPEAFF
v_call: TRBV20-1; j_call: TRBJ2-3; clone_size: -; cdr3_aa: CSARYSDTQYF
v_call: TRBV5-5; j_call: TRBJ1-6; clone_size: medium-sized; cdr3_aa: CASSKTANNSPLHF
v_call: TRBV5-4; j_call: TRBJ2-1; clone_size: -; cdr3_aa: CASSFRPPGTGWVNEQFF
v_call: TRBV5-7; j_call: TRBJ2-3; clone_size: -; cdr3_aa: CASSLGQRNTDTQYF
v_call: TRBV29-1; j_call: TRBJ1-2; clone_size: medium-sized; cdr3_aa: CSVVRREDGYTF